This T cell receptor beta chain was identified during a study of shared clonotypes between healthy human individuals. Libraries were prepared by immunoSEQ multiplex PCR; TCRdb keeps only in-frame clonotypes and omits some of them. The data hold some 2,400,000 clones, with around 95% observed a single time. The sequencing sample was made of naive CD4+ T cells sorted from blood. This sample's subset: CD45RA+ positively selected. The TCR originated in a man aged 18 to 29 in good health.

CDR3 loop: CASSGGNRAQETQYF. CDR3 sequence (DNA): TGTGCCAGCAGCGGCGGGAACAGGGCCCAAGAGACCCAGTACTTC. The chain is built from TRBV6-1 and TRBJ2-5, with D tentatively TRBD1 or TRBD2 (6 bases each). From germline, CDR1 is MNHNS and CDR2 SASEGT. The V and J ends lost 6 bases and 1 base respectively, with 15 bases between them. CDR3 size: 15 residues.